The entry below describes one T cell receptor (beta chain). What it binds is not known. The sample belongs to a study of T cell responses to AZD1222 COVID-19 vaccine. Overall study results and limits: Repertoire sampling happened only post peak T cell response. Spike-specific TCR breadth and depth rose after two AZD1222 doses. Clonal diversity may have been underestimated in mostly white British donors.

Repertoires were generated with immunoSEQ multiplex PCR, while TCRdb's copy carries only in-frame clones and drops some. The table lists approximately 120,000 clones, 80% to 95% of them singletons, with about 3% in the top ten. The germline CDR1 and CDR2 sequences are LGHDT and YNNKEL (reference sequence). The CDR3 is made up of 15 amino acids. V lost 4 bases and J lost 7; bases outside the gene matches: 6. This receptor was obtained from an adult in good health. The chain couples TRBV3-1 (or the pseudogene TRBV3-2) to TRBJ2-1; 11 nucleotides align to TRBD2. Sample: peripheral blood, taken on day 0 of AZD1222 vaccination. CDR3 loop: CASSPSGRPTNEQFF. CDR3 sequence (DNA): TGTGCCAGCAGCCCTAGCGGGAGGCCGACTAATGAGCAGTTCTTC.